Listed below are T cell receptor beta chains from one sample, sequenced in a study of blood T cell repertoires in COVID-19. Here immunoSEQ multiplex PCR was the method, and the copy in TCRdb shows in-frame clones only, minus some. The data hold 250,000 to 300,000 clones, with 81% observed a single time. The sample taken for sequencing was peripheral blood. These receptors were collected from an older woman with active or convalescent COVID-19. The CDR3 runs from the conserved cysteine through the conserved F or W.

TRBV7-2,TRBJ1-2,CASSLVAGPAYGYTF
TRBV21-1,TRBJ1-1,CASSPPGDSLTEAFF
TRBV21-1,TRBJ1-4,CASIEEGGEAEKLFF
TRBV19,TRBJ1-3,CASSSPQSNGNTIYF
TRBV3-1/TRBV3-2,TRBJ1-6,CASSQERVPPLHF
TRBV7-2,TRBJ1-3,CASSPQTGTGNTIYF
TRBV7-9,TRBJ1-4,CASSTNKATNEKLFF
TRBV7-9,TRBJ2-7,CASSLGGTYEQYF
TRBV5-1,TRBJ2-3,CASSLVGERGGTDTQYF
TRBV13,TRBJ1-2,CASSLFSGTGNYGYTF
TRBV6-5,TRBJ2-7,CASSHQGAIAYEQYF
TRBV4-1,TRBJ1-2,CASRHPGVGRYGYTF
TRBV10-3,TRBJ2-7,CAVSGTGSYEQYF
TRBV7-7,TRBJ2-5,CASSPKGEETQYF
TRBV5-1,TRBJ1-5,CASSPYGGGNQPQHF
TRBV6-2/TRBV6-3,TRBJ1-2,CASSFEGVGGYTF
TRBV7-3,TRBJ2-1,CASSLTGTSGGAGQFF
TRBV9,TRBJ2-1,CASSVDWGDSYNEQFF
TRBV2,TRBJ1-1,CASRAGKEAFF
TRBV28,TRBJ2-7,CASSLTPPGGQYF
TRBV9,TRBJ1-1,CASSEGQVTEAFF
TRBV5-1,TRBJ2-7,CASTRGGSPSREQYF
TRBV27,TRBJ2-7,CASSYSPTTGSYEQYF
TRBV7-9,TRBJ2-7,CASSSSGGDGEKQYF
TRBV7-9,TRBJ2-5,CASSLEGMDRGWETQYF
TRBV19,TRBJ2-3,CASSPSGGRTDTQYF
TRBV5-1,TRBJ2-2,CASSLEGTGNGELFF
TRBV15,TRBJ2-5,CATSPTPLAGGLNQETQYF
TRBV27,TRBJ1-2,CASSAGTGMNYGYTF
TRBV27,TRBJ1-1,CASSLHTGDTEAFF
TRBV6-7,TRBJ1-3,CASTAVDRGPLELSGNTIYF
TRBV5-6,TRBJ2-5,CASSLPLDRKETQYF
TRBV6-5,TRBJ2-1,CASTRGASYNEQFF
TRBV7-9,TRBJ1-2,CASSYGQKLYGYTF
TRBV19,TRBJ1-1,CASSIQGSTEAFF
TRBV19,TRBJ1-6,CASSIGQSSYNSPLHF
TRBV29-1,TRBJ1-1,CSFRGTGGSMNTEAFF
TRBV7-6,TRBJ1-4,CASSDRGLANEKLFF
TRBV5-6,TRBJ2-7,CASSRTLGALRGEQYF
TRBV30,TRBJ2-7,CAWRGGAAGVRSYEQYF
TRBV5-6,TRBJ2-6,CASSRRGARGANVLTF
TRBV6-5,TRBJ2-1,CASRNSGGPYNEQFF
TRBV5-4,TRBJ1-1,CASSLAVERGNTEAFF
TRBV12-5,TRBJ1-5,CASGLASRSNQPQHF
TRBV18,TRBJ1-4,CASSPPGKSPNEKLFF
TRBV5-1,TRBJ1-1,CASKEGLTEAFF